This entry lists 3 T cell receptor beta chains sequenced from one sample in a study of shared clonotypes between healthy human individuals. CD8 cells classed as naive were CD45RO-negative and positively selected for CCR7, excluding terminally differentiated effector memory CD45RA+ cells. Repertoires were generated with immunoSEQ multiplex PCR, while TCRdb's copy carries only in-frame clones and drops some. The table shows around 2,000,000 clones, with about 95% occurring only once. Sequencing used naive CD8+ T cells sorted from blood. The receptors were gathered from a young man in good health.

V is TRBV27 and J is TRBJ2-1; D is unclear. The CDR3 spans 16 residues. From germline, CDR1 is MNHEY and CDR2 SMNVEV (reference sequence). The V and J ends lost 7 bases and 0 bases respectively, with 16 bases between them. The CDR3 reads CASKLSTESSYNEQFF. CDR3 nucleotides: TGTGCCAGCAAGCTTTCCACAGAGAGCTCCTACAATGAGCAGTTCTTC.

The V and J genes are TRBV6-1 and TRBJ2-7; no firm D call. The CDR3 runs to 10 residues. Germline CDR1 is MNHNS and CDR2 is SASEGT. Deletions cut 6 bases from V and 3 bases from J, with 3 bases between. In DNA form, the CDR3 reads TGTGCCAGCAGATACTACGAGCAGTACTTC. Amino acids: CASRYYEQYF.

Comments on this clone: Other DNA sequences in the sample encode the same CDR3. The CDR3 region is CASSLVGGSYNEQFF. CDR3 nucleotide sequence: TGTGCCAGCAGCTTGGTCGGGGGCTCCTACAATGAGCAGTTCTTC. V gene TRBV7-2 combines with J gene TRBJ2-1, with D possibly TRBD2 on 6 matching bases. The ends were cut back, 3 bases at V and 0 bases at J, with 9 bases in the middle. Germline V gene data show CDR1 as SGHTA and CDR2 as FQGNSA. This CDR3 contains 15 residues. The full variable domain, with the rest looked up from reference TRBV7-2 and TRBJ2-1, is GAGVSQSPSNKVTEKGKDVELRCDPISGHTALYWYRQSLGQGLEFLIYFQGNSAPDKSGLPSDRFSAERTGGSVSTLTIQRTQQEDSAVYLCASSLVGGSYNEQFFGPGTRLTVL.